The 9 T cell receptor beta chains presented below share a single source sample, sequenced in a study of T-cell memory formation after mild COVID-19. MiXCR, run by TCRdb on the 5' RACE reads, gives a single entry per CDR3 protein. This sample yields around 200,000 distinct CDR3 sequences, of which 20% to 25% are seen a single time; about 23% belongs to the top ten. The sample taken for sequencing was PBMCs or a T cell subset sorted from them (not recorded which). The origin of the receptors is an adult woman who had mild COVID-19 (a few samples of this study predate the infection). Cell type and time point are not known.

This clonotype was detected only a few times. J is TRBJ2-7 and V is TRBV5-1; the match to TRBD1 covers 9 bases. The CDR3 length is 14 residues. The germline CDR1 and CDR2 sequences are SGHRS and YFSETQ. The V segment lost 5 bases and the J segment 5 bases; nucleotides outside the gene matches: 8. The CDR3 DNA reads TGCGCCAGCAGTCCCGGGACAGGGCCTCACGAGCAGTACTTC. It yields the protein CASSPGTGPHEQYF.

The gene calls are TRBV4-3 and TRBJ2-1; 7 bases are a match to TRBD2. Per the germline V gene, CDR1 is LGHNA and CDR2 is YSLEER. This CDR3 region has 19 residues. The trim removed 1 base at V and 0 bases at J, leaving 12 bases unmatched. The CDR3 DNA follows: TGCGCCAGCAGCCAAGCGAAGACGGGGGGTCCCTACTCCTACAATGAGCAGTTCTTC. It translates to CASSQAKTGGPYSYNEQFF.

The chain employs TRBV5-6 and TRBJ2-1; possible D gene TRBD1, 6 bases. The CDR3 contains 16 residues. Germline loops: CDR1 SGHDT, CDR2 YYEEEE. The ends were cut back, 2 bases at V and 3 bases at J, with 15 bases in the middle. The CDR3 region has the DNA TGTGCCAGCAGCTTAGGTTTACAGGGTCTCTACAATGAGCAGTTCTTC. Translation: CASSLGLQGLYNEQFF.

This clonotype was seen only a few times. The chain's CDR3 is CASSYGTRTYEQYF. The CDR3 DNA follows: TGTGCCAGCAGCTACGGGACTCGAACCTACGAGCAGTACTTC. This chain uses TRBV11-2 with TRBJ2-7; the D gene is possibly TRBD2 (6 bases). This CDR3 region has 14 residues. CDR1 is SGHAT and CDR2 is FQNNGV in the germline V gene. With 4 bases removed from V and 2 bases from J, the gap between germline ends came to 12 bases.

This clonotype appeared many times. The CDR3 DNA follows: TGTGCCAGCAGCTTCGAGGGTTCCTACGAGCAGTACTTC. As protein: CASSFEGSYEQYF. V usage is TRBV5-6 and J usage is TRBJ2-7; TRBD2 might be the D (5 bases). The CDR3 has 13 amino acids. CDR1 and CDR2 (germline): SGHDT, YYEEEE. V shed 2 bases and J shed 1 base, with 7 bases lying between them.

In nucleotides, the CDR3 is TGTGCCAGCACTCACAACGAGAGAAACGGGGAGCTGTTTTTT. This encodes CASTHNERNGELFF. This chain connects TRBV12-3 or TRBV12-4 to TRBJ2-2; D gene unclear. The V gene lost 7 bases and the J gene lost 7 bases, with 16 bases spanning the gap. The CDR3 has 14 residues.

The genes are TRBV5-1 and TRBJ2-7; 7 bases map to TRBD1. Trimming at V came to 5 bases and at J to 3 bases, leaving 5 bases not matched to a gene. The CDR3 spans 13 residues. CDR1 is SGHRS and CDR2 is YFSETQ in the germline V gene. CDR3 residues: CASRSTGFYEQYF. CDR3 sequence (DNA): TGCGCCAGCAGGTCGACAGGGTTCTACGAGCAGTACTTC.

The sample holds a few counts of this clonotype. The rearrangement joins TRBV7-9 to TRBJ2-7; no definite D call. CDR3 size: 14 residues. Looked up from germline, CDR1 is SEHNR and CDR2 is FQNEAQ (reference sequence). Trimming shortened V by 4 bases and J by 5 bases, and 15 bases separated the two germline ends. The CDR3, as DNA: TGTGCCAGCAGCTCCCCCATGGGTTTGGACGAGCAGTACTTC. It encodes CASSSPMGLDEQYF.

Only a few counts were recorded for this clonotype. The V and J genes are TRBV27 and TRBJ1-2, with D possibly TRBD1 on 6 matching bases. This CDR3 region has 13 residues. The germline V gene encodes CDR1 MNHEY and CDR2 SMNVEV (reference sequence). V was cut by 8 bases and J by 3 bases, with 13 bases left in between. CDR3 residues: CASAPGVDYGYTF. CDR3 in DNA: TGTGCCAGCGCCCCAGGGGTGGACTATGGCTACACCTTC.